This entry concerns a single T cell receptor beta chain. Sequenced by immunoSEQ multiplex PCR; TCRdb stores in-frame clones only, minus some. The table shows around 260,000 clones, with 65% to 90% occurring only once. V lost 11 bases and J 3 bases, leaving 11 bases between the germline ends. This CDR3 spans 11 amino acids. CDR1 and CDR2 from the germline V gene are LGHDT and YNNKEL (reference sequence). The data were obtained in a study of blood T cell repertoires in COVID-19. Study-wide background: Samples came from the United States, Italy and Spain, spanning acute and convalescent COVID-19.

V is TRBV3-1 (or the pseudogene TRBV3-2) and J is TRBJ2-7; D remains unclear. This receptor was identified in a human donor in a cohort sampled during active COVID-19. The sequencing sample was made of peripheral blood. In DNA form, the CDR3 reads TGTGCCTCCCAGGCAGGCTACGAGCAGTACTTC. Its translation is CASQAGYEQYF.